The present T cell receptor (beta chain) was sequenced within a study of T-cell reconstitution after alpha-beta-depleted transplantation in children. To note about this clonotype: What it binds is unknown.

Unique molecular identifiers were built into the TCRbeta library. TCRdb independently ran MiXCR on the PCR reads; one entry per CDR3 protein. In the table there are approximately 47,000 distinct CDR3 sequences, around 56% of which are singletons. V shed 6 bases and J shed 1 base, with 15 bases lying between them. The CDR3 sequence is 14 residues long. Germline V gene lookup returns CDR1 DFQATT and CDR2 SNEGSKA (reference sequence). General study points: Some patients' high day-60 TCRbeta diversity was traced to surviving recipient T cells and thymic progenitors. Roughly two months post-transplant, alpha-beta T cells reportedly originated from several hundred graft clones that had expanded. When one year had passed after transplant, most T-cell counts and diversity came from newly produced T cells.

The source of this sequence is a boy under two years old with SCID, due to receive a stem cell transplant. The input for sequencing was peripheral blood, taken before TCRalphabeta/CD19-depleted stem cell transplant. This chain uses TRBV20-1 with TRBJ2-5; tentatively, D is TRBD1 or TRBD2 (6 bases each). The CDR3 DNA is TGCAGTGCAAGCTCAGGGGACTCCCAAGAGACCCAGTACTTC. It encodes CSASSGDSQETQYF.